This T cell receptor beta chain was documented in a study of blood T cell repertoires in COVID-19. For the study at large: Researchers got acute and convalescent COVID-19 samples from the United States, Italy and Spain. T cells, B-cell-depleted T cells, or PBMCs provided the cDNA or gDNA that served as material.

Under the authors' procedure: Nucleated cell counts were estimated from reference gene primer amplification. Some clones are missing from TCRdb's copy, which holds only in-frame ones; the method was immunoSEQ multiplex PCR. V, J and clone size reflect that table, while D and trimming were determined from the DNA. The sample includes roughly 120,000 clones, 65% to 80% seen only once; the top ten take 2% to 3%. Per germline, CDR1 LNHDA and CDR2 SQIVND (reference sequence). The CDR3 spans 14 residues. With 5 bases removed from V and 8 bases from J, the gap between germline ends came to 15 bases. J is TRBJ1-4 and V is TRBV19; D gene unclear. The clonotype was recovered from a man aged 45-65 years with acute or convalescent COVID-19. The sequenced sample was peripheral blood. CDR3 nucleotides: TGTGCCAGTAGTGTTGCAGGAGGAGGCGAAAAACTGTTTTTT. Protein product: CASSVAGGGEKLFF.